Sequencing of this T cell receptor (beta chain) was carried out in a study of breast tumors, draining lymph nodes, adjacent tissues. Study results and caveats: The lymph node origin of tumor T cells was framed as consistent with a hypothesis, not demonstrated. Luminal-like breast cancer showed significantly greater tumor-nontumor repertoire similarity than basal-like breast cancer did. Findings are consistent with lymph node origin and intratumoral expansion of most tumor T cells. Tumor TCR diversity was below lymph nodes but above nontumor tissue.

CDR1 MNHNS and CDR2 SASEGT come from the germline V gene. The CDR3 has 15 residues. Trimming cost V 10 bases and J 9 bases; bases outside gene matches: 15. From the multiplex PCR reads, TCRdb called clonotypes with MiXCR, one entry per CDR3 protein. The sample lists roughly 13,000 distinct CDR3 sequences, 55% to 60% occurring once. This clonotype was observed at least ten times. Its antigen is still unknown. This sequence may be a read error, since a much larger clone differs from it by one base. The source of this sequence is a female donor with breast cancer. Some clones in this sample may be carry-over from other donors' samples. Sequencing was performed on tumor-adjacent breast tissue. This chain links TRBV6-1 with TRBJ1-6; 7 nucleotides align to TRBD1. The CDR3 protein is CATTPTQGRSSPLHF. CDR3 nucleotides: TGTGCCACCACACCGACACAGGGGAGATCTTCACCCCTCCACTTT.